The 30 T cell receptor beta chains below all came from one sample that was sequenced in a study of CD4+ T cells in melanoma. Generated by immunoSEQ multiplex PCR, the TCRdb table keeps only in-frame clones and is missing some. This table holds around 110,000 clones, about 92% found once. Sequenced input: peripheral blood. The source is a human donor with melanoma.

The chain combines TRBV21-1 with TRBJ2-7. TRBV21-1 is shown as a pseudogene. The CDR3 has 14 amino acids. CDR3 bases: TGTGCCAGCAGCAAAGAAAGGGATTTCTACGAGCAGTACTTC. It encodes CASSKERDFYEQYF.

Only a few counts were recorded for this clone. The chain recombines TRBV28 with TRBJ2-1, with TRBD1 matching over 10 bases. The CDR3 covers 15 residues. CDR1 and CDR2 from the germline V gene are MDHEN and SYDVKM. The V and J ends lost 5 bases and 5 bases, in that order; junction bases with no gene match: 6. The CDR3 DNA is TGTGCCAGCAGTGTCTTGGGACAGGGGAACAATGAGCAGTTCTTC. It is translated as CASSVLGQGNNEQFF.

This clone has just one count. The chain recombines TRBV27 with TRBJ2-5, with 7 nucleotides matching TRBD1. Germline CDR1 reads MNHEY; CDR2 reads SMNVEV (reference sequence). The ends lost 4 bases at V and 5 bases at J; junction bases unmatched: 13. CDR3 length: 16 residues. The CDR3 region is CASSYKLGQVGETQYF. The CDR3, as DNA: TGTGCCAGCAGTTACAAACTCGGACAGGTTGGGGAGACCCAGTACTTC.

This clone was counted once. The V gene is TRBV7-3, the J gene TRBJ1-5, with D hard to call. The V end was cut by 3 bases, the J end by 2 bases, with 14 bases between. This CDR3 is 16 amino acids long. Germline CDR1 is SGHTA and CDR2 is FQGTGA. The CDR3 nucleotides read TGTGCCAGCAGCTTTAGTAGGGAGAAGGGCAATCAGCCCCAGCATTTT. Encoded protein: CASSFSREKGNQPQHF. Based on the CDR3 plus reference TRBV7-3 and TRBJ1-5, the full variable domain is GAGVSQTPSNKVTEKGKYVELRCDPISGHTALYWYRQSLGQGPEFLIYFQGTGAADDSGLPNDRFFAVRPEGSVSTLKIQRTERGDSAVYLCASSFSREKGNQPQHFGDGTRLSIL.

This clone came up a few times. The chain carries TRBV5-4 and TRBJ2-4, with 9 bases aligning to TRBD1. Germline CDR1 is SGHNT and CDR2 is YYREEE (reference sequence). CDR3 length: 16 residues. Losses at the gene ends were 4 bases for V and 2 bases for J; bases not matched to a gene: 7. CDR3 sequence reads: CASSQDRGYPKNIQYF. In nucleotides, the CDR3 is TGTGCCAGCAGCCAAGACAGGGGGTATCCCAAAAACATTCAGTACTTC. The entire variable domain, with the rest obtained from reference TRBV5-4 and TRBJ2-4, is as follows: ETGVTQSPTHLIKTRGQQVTLRCSSQSGHNTVSWYQQALGQGPQFIFQYYREEENGRGNFPPRFSGLQFPNYSSELNVNALELDDSALYLCASSQDRGYPKNIQYFGAGTRLSVL.

The chain couples TRBV9 to TRBJ1-4, with TRBD1 identical over 7 bases. V shed 3 bases and J 3 bases; nucleotides not matched to a gene: 5. CDR1 is SGDLS and CDR2 is YYNGEE in the germline V gene. This CDR3 has 15 residues. This CDR3 reads CASSAYGTANEKLFF. CDR3 DNA: TGTGCCAGCAGCGCTTACGGGACAGCTAATGAAAAACTGTTTTTT.

The V gene is TRBV18, the J gene TRBJ1-1, with unresolved D. Trimming left V 2 bases short and J 2 bases short, with 12 bases between. Germline loops: CDR1 KGHSH, CDR2 LQKENI. This CDR3 is 15 amino acids long. The CDR3 protein is CASSPRVQPNTEAFF. CDR3 sequence (DNA): TGTGCCAGCTCACCAAGGGTGCAACCAAACACTGAAGCTTTCTTT.

This chain links TRBV4-1 with TRBJ2-1; TRBD1 matches at 7 bases. V was clipped by 1 base and J by 6 bases; unmatched bases: 3. Germline CDR1 and CDR2: MGHRA and YSYEKL. The CDR3 is made up of 14 amino acids. This CDR3 is CASSQARGRNEQFF. Here the CDR3 DNA reads TGCGCCAGCAGCCAAGCAAGGGGGCGCAATGAGCAGTTCTTC.

V gene TRBV19 combines with J gene TRBJ2-1, with 9 bases matching TRBD2. Looked up from germline, CDR1 is LNHDA and CDR2 is SQIVND (reference sequence). The junction had 10 bases not matched to a gene; V was cut back by 4 bases and J by 6 bases. This CDR3 region has 16 residues. The CDR3 bases are TGTGCCAGTAGTACGGCCGGGACTAGCCGGGGCAATGAGCAGTTCTTC. Translating gives CASSTAGTSRGNEQFF.

The genes are TRBV6-5 and TRBJ1-1, with 9 bases lining up with TRBD1. The V gene end was trimmed by 6 bases and the J gene end by 8 bases; junction bases not matched to a gene: 4. This CDR3 is built from 12 residues. Germline lookup yields CDR1 MNHEY and CDR2 SVGAGI. The CDR3 loop is CASSWDRVEAFF. The CDR3 DNA is TGTGCCAGCAGCTGGGACAGGGTGGAAGCTTTCTTT.

This rearrangement joins TRBV18 to TRBJ2-3; D not resolved. Deletions cut 6 bases from V and 2 bases from J, with 3 bases between. This CDR3 is built from 11 residues. Looked up from germline, CDR1 is KGHSH and CDR2 is LQKENI. The CDR3 is CASSPTDTQYF. For the CDR3, the DNA is TGTGCCAGCTCGCCCACAGATACGCAGTATTTT. The full variable domain, with the rest looked up from reference TRBV18 and TRBJ2-3, is NAGVMQNPRHLVRRRGQEARLRCSPMKGHSHVYWYRQLPEEGLKFMVYLQKENIIDESGMPKERFSAEFPKEGPSILRIQQVVRGDSAAYFCASSPTDTQYFGPGTRLTVL.

The chain joins TRBV18 to TRBJ2-5; 13 bases match TRBD2. The CDR3 consists of 16 residues. Germline assignment: CDR1 KGHSH and CDR2 LQKENI. J lost 5 bases, V lost 4 bases, and 7 bases had no gene match. The CDR3 is CASSRGTSGETETQYF. CDR3 nucleotides: TGTGCCAGCTCACGGGGGACTAGCGGGGAAACGGAGACCCAGTACTTC.

The CDR3 region has the DNA TGTGCCAGCAGTTACTCGGCGGGAGATACGCAGTATTTT. It translates to CASSYSAGDTQYF. This chain connects TRBV6-6 to TRBJ2-3; the D gene is possibly TRBD2 (5 bases). Germline V gene lookup returns CDR1 MNHNY and CDR2 SVGAGI (reference sequence). The CDR3 extends over 13 amino acids. The V gene lost 0 bases and the J gene lost 5 bases, with 6 bases spanning the gap.

V is TRBV5-1 and J is TRBJ2-5; D tentatively fits TRBD1 or TRBD2 (7 bases each). V dropped 8 bases and J dropped 7 bases, with 21 bases sitting between them. The germline gives CDR1 SGHRS, CDR2 YFSETQ. There are 14 residues in the CDR3. CDR3 sequence (DNA): TGCGCCAGTGAAAGCGGGACAGCGAAGTGGACCCAGTACTTC. It translates to CASESGTAKWTQYF.

This clone has only one observation. The V and J genes are TRBV11-3 and TRBJ2-5; the D gene is possibly TRBD1 (5 bases). CDR3 length: 17 amino acids. V lost 4 bases, J lost 2 bases, and 20 bases lay in between. Germline V gene sequence: CDR1 SGHNT, CDR2 YENEEA. CDR3 nucleotide sequence: TGTGCCAGCAGCTGCCCTTTACAGGAAAACTTACAAGAGACCCAGTACTTC. This sequence encodes CASSCPLQENLQETQYF. Variable domain in full (rest from reference TRBV11-3 and TRBJ2-5): EAGVVQSPRYKIIEKKQPVAFWCNPISGHNTLYWYLQNLGQGPELLIRYENEEAVDDSQLPKDRFSAERLKGVDSTLKIQPAELGDSAVYLCASSCPLQENLQETQYFGPGTRLLVL.

CDR3 DNA: TGTGCCATCAGTGAGGCTAAGACTAGCGGGGCAACAGATACGCAGTATTTT. It yields the protein CAISEAKTSGATDTQYF. The J gene is TRBJ2-3, the V gene TRBV10-3; 11 positions agree with TRBD2. V lost 2 bases and J lost 3; bases outside the gene matches: 7. Germline CDR1 ENHRY, CDR2 SYGVKD. The CDR3 consists of 17 residues.

The gene calls are TRBV7-9 and TRBJ2-3, with TRBD1 identical over 7 bases. Germline lookup yields CDR1 SEHNR and CDR2 FQNEAQ (reference sequence). V gave up 2 bases and J gave up 5 bases; unmatched junction bases: 16. The CDR3 is made up of 18 amino acids. The CDR3 region is CASSLRFRRQGEGDTQYF. The CDR3 DNA sequence: TGTGCCAGCAGCTTACGGTTCCGCCGACAGGGCGAGGGAGATACGCAGTATTTT. Full variable domain (rest looked up from reference TRBV7-9 and TRBJ2-3): DTGVSQNPRHKITKRGQNVTFRCDPISEHNRLYWYRQTLGQGPEFLTYFQNEAQLEKSRLLSDRFSAERPKGSFSTLEIQRTEQGDSAMYLCASSLRFRRQGEGDTQYFGPGTRLTVL.

This chain links TRBV6-5 with TRBJ2-1; the D is unclear. The V gene lost 7 bases and the J gene lost 7 bases, with 20 bases spanning the gap. CDR3 length: 15 residues. Germline V CDR1 and CDR2: MNHEY, SVGAGI. In DNA, the CDR3 is TGTGCCAGCACCCCCTCCGCGCTGGTAAGGAATGAGCAGTTCTTC. Its translation: CASTPSALVRNEQFF.

V is TRBV27 and J is TRBJ2-5; 9 bases line up with TRBD2. V was clipped by 2 bases and J by 4 bases; unmatched bases: 8. CDR3 length: 16 residues. Germline assignment: CDR1 MNHEY and CDR2 SMNVEV (reference sequence). Here the CDR3 DNA reads TGTGCCAGCAGTTTAGACAGCGGGAGGCCCCGAGAGACCCAGTACTTC. Its protein product is CASSLDSGRPRETQYF.

The CDR3 bases are TGTGCCAGCAGCTCGAGTCGCGGCAGAACAGATACGCAGTATTTT. Protein: CASSSSRGRTDTQYF. This chain connects TRBV7-3 to TRBJ2-3; D uncertain. CDR1 is SGHTA, CDR2 FQGTGA, per germline. Trimming removed 4 bases at V and 3 bases at J, with 14 bases between. The CDR3 covers 15 residues.

The CDR3 DNA follows: TGTGCCAGCACCCGCATGAGGGCTGAAGCTTTCTTT. Encoded protein: CASTRMRAEAFF. The chain carries TRBV7-9 and TRBJ1-1; unclear D gene. Trimming pared 7 bases from V and 6 bases from J, leaving 12 bases between. Germline-derived CDR1 and CDR2 are SEHNR and FQNEAQ (reference sequence). The CDR3 sequence is 12 residues long.

This sequence joins TRBV5-4 and TRBJ2-3, with a tentative D call TRBD2 (7 bases). Germline V gene data show CDR1 as SGHNT and CDR2 as YYREEE (reference sequence). The CDR3 length is 15 residues. Trimming took 1 base from V and 2 from J, leaving 11 bases between them. CDR3 sequence (DNA): TGTGCCAGCAGCTTGAAACGGGGGGCCACAGATACGCAGTATTTT. Protein sequence: CASSLKRGATDTQYF.

This rearrangement joins TRBV11-3 to TRBJ2-3, with TRBD2 as a possible D gene (6 bases). This CDR3 spans 15 amino acids. Germline CDR1 reads SGHNT; CDR2 reads YENEEA. Trimming pared 4 bases from V and 2 bases from J, leaving 13 bases between. CDR3 nucleotide sequence: TGTGCCAGCAGCTCCGACGGCGGGGACACAGATACGCAGTATTTT. Translating it yields CASSSDGGDTDTQYF.

This clone was seen a single time. This chain uses TRBV27 with TRBJ2-1; 8 bases are a match to TRBD2. CDR1 and CDR2 from the germline V gene are MNHEY and SMNVEV (reference sequence). CDR3 length: 14 amino acids. With 7 bases clipped from V and 6 bases from J, the junction kept 8 bases outside the gene matches. The CDR3 region has the DNA TGTGCCAGCAACGGACTAGCTACCCCCAATGAGCAGTTCTTC. Translating gives CASNGLATPNEQFF.

This rearrangement joins TRBV4-1 to TRBJ1-3; TRBD1 is a possible D gene (6 bases). CDR1 is MGHRA, CDR2 YSYEKL, per germline. The length of the CDR3 is 16 residues. The germline V and J ends were trimmed by 4 bases and 6 bases, with 19 bases remaining between them. The CDR3: CASSRGQIVRQNTIYF. CDR3 in DNA: TGCGCCAGCAGCCGCGGACAGATAGTAAGACAAAACACCATATATTTT.

V is TRBV7-9 and J is TRBJ2-7, with D perhaps assigned TRBD1 or TRBD2 (5 bases each). The CDR3 is made up of 14 amino acids. The ends were cut back, 2 bases at V and 6 bases at J, with 14 bases in the middle. The germline CDR1 and CDR2 sequences are SEHNR and FQNEAQ (reference sequence). The CDR3 reads CASSLPFGGGEQYF. The CDR3 region has the DNA TGTGCCAGCAGCTTACCCTTTGGTGGGGGCGAGCAGTACTTC. The full variable domain, completed using reference TRBV7-9 and TRBJ2-7, is DTGVSQNPRHKITKRGQNVTFRCDPISEHNRLYWYRQTLGQGPEFLTYFQNEAQLEKSRLLSDRFSAERPKGSFSTLEIQRTEQGDSAMYLCASSLPFGGGEQYFGPGTRLTVT.

The chain is built from TRBV7-6 and TRBJ2-3; TRBD1 matches at 11 bases. This CDR3 spans 16 amino acids. Germline CDR1 reads SGHVS; CDR2 reads FNYEAQ. Losses at the gene ends were 6 bases for V and 3 bases for J; bases not matched to a gene: 8. For the CDR3, the DNA is TGTGCCAGCAGTAAATTTGGACAGGGGGCAACAGATACGCAGTATTTT. The encoded protein is CASSKFGQGATDTQYF.

The chain is built from TRBV18 and TRBJ2-7, with D perhaps TRBD1 or TRBD2 (5 bases each). Trimming pared 2 bases from V and 8 bases from J, leaving 13 bases between. The CDR3 runs to 13 residues. Per the germline V gene, CDR1 is KGHSH and CDR2 is LQKENI. DNA of the CDR3: TGTGCCAGCTCACCAAGGAGATCGGGGCAGCAGTACTTC. This gives the protein CASSPRRSGQQYF.

The chain is built from TRBV7-2 and TRBJ2-5, with D possibly TRBD2 on 6 matching bases. Germline loops: CDR1 SGHTA, CDR2 FQGNSA. CDR3 length: 15 residues. V shed 0 bases and J shed 4 bases, with 12 bases lying between them. The chain's CDR3 is CASSLAFGGVETQYF. In DNA form, the CDR3 reads TGTGCCAGCAGCTTAGCGTTTGGCGGGGTAGAGACCCAGTACTTC.

The V call is TRBV5-4, the J call TRBJ2-5, with a weak D call TRBD2 (5 bases). Trimming stripped 4 bases from V and 5 bases from J, with 12 bases between. The CDR3 is made up of 13 amino acids. Germline assignment: CDR1 SGHNT and CDR2 YYREEE (reference sequence). Here the CDR3 reads CASSPGKSETQYF. The DNA of the CDR3 is TGTGCCAGCAGCCCCGGGAAGTCTGAGACCCAGTACTTC.